This TCR beta chain was captured in a study of T cell changes during pregnancy in multiple sclerosis. Germline CDR1 is MNHEY and CDR2 is SMNVEV (reference sequence). This CDR3 region has 14 residues. Trimming took 7 bases from V and 6 from J; bases not matched to a gene: 10. Sequencing used immunoSEQ multiplex PCR; TCRdb keeps in-frame clones, though not all of them. Of 30,000 to 45,000 clones listed, about 90% were seen once; the top ten hold over 20%. V gene TRBV27 combines with J gene TRBJ2-7; 9 bases are shared with TRBD2. The source was CD8+ T cells from peripheral blood mononuclear cells, collected before pregnancy. The receptor was isolated from a female donor with multiple sclerosis, enrolled in a pregnancy study. In DNA form, the CDR3 reads TGTGCCAGCAAAGGGAGCGGGAGGACCGGCGAGCAGTACTTC. The encoded protein is CASKGSGRTGEQYF.